This T cell receptor (beta chain) was identified during a study of PD-1 blockade in classical Hodgkin lymphoma (TCRdb year 2020). In terms of the full investigation: Nivolumab dosing was 3 mg/kg intravenously every 2 weeks, continuing until either disease progression or unacceptable toxicity. The study used CyTOF and TCR beta sequencing to define a peripheral blood immune signature of response to PD-1 blockade in classical Hodgkin lymphoma. Findings and caveats that apply to the study as a whole: Only a single clinical trial cohort was studied, and what caused the repertoire differences, possibly disease activity or prior therapy, remained undefined. Trial patients with a complete response had baseline diversity similar to that of newly diagnosed patients, while partial responders and progressors had significantly lower diversity. Lower diversity was seen in patients whose nivolumab began less than 1 year after ASCT, and these patients were left out of later analyses so that immune reconstitution would not confound the results. A significant rise by C4D1 was seen in CD4+ but not CD8+ TCR diversity (p=0.0027 vs p=0.16), with the rise being most apparent in complete responders (p=0.02). Newly diagnosed patients were reported to have lower baseline TCR diversity than healthy donors, and relapsed/refractory patients were reported to have lower baseline TCR diversity still.

Concerning this clone: This receptor's antigen is unknown. Per-base quality was not reported, and no clone a single base away is much larger than it.

According to the study, the label for this sample's time point signals: cycle 2 day 1 (C2D1) of nivolumab. All trial patients had relapsed after autologous stem cell transplantation, with cohorts A, B and C differing in prior brentuximab vedotin exposure. A total of over 50 patients with relapsed/refractory classical Hodgkin lymphoma made up the trial cohort, and each patient's best overall response was complete response, partial response or progressive disease. In the multi-cohort phase II CheckMate 205 trial, trial patients received single-agent nivolumab. Best overall response was determined by an independent review committee according to the 2007 International Working Group response criteria. Trial PBMCs were obtained immediately prior to nivolumab initiation (C1D1) and on therapy at cycle 2 day 1 and cycle 4 day 1. Peripheral blood was collected in 8 mL Vacutainer Cell Preparation Tubes, from which PBMCs were isolated by centrifugation and then cryopreserved.

After removal of 2 bases from V and 5 bases from J, the junction retains 8 bases not matched to a gene. The germline V gene encodes CDR1 MNHEY and CDR2 SMNVEV (reference sequence). The CDR3 sequence holds 17 residues, the cysteine and phenylalanine included. This entry keeps only the CDR3 DNA: 51 bases, framed from base 1. Genomic DNA was isolated using the Qiagen DNeasy kit from unsorted PBMCs as well as from negatively selected CD4+ and CD8+ fractions. TCR beta CDR3 regions were amplified by immunoSEQ multiplex PCR using primers annealing to V and J segments. A synthetic immune receptor repertoire was used to minimize amplification bias, and any remaining bias was removed computationally after sequencing. The original methods were these. Repertoire diversity was quantified as the Shannon entropy index using custom Python scripts. Unsorted, CD4+ and CD8+ repertoires were analyzed separately, except in combined analyses where CD4+ and CD8+ sequences were merged in silico. A clone was considered expanded if an increase in frequency of at least 2-fold after treatment relative to C1D1 was found, and a pseudocount of 0.5 was applied to clones undetected at baseline. Clones with 0 or 1 copy at C1D1 were classified as singleton clones, and clones with 2 or more copies were classified as non-singleton clones. By matching protein sequences in sorted samples from the same patient, clones expanded in unsorted samples were annotated as CD4+, CD8+ or unknown. Wilcoxon tests were applied to paired samples to test diversity changes from C1D1 to C4D1. This is the immuneACCESS table as TCRdb keeps it, with only in-frame sequences that have V and J called. A part of the clones is gone; compared with another copy, unresolved V genes explain less than half, and the rest is unexplained. Clone size and V and J calls were adopted from that table, with D and trimming inferred from the DNA. A total of some 150,000 clones appear in this sample, under 85% of them only once. The ten largest clonotypes hold roughly 9.8% of the sample.

The chain couples TRBV27 to TRBJ1-6, with 8 middle bases fitting TRBD1. The specimen was peripheral blood mononuclear cells (PBMCs), collected before the second cycle of nivolumab. The receptor was derived from a human donor with classical Hodgkin lymphoma. The DNA sequence follows: TGTGCCAGCAGTTTAAGAGGGACAGGAGCAAATAATTCACCCCTCCACTTT. Translated, it gives CASSLRGTGANNSPLHF.